This TCR beta chain was sequenced in a study of cytomegalovirus exposure and HLA in healthy donors. The CDR3 has 15 amino acids. In germline, CDR1 is MNHNS, CDR2 SASEGT. Trimming stripped 6 bases from V and 3 bases from J, with 17 bases between. The repertoire was sequenced with immunoSEQ multiplex PCR; TCRdb's copy has only in-frame clones and lacks some. The sample gives about 78,000 clones, 90% to 96% of which show up once; about 1.5% is in the top ten. The chain has TRBV6-1 and TRBJ1-1; D may be TRBD1 (5 bases). The sequenced material came from PBMCs. The sequence came from a man aged 18 to 29 in good health and CMV-seropositive. CDR3 sequence reads: CASSAGRSVYTEAFF. CDR3 DNA: TGTGCCAGCAGCGCGGGACGGAGCGTGTACACTGAAGCTTTCTTT.